This T cell receptor beta chain was captured by sequencing in a study of blood T cell repertoires in COVID-19. Study-level background: The United States, Italy and Spain were the sources of the acute and convalescent COVID-19 samples.

Sequenced by immunoSEQ multiplex PCR; TCRdb stores in-frame clones only, minus some. The data hold roughly 100,000 clones, with approximately 80% observed a single time. The CDR3 totals 16 residues. V lost 4 bases and J 2 bases, leaving 19 bases between the germline ends. Germline V gene sequence: CDR1 SGHRS, CDR2 YFSETQ. V gene TRBV5-1 combines with J gene TRBJ2-7; the D is unclear. The sequencing input was peripheral blood. The TCR sequence derives from a man in his fifties or sixties with acute or convalescent COVID-19. CDR3 coding DNA: TGCGCCAGCAGCGCATTGAATAATGACAAACCCTACGAGCAGTACTTC. Translating it yields CASSALNNDKPYEQYF.